These 14 T cell receptor beta chains came from one sample sequenced in a study of T-cell reconstitution after alpha-beta-depleted transplantation in children. Using unique molecular identifiers, the investigators prepared the TCRbeta library. Via MiXCR, TCRdb re-called the PCR reads, giving one row per CDR3 protein. The table lists around 90,000 distinct CDR3 sequences, roughly 15% of them singletons, with 15% to 20% in the top ten. The material was PBMCs, mostly from graft donor cells, obtained 180 days after TCRalphabeta/CD19-depleted stem cell transplant. These receptors originate from a male patient between 2 and 10 years old who had a stem cell transplant for acute lymphoblastic leukemia, so the T cells may come from the graft donor.

V is TRBV6-5 and J is TRBJ2-7; no clear D. The CDR3 totals 16 residues. V was pared by 0 bases and J by 2 bases, with 14 bases between. Germline-derived CDR1 and CDR2 are MNHEY and SVGAGI. The CDR3, as DNA: TGTGCCAGCAGTTACTCGGTCCCAGATTTTCCCTACGAGCAGTACTTC. Amino acids: CASSYSVPDFPYEQYF.

In this sample, this clonotype turned up a few times. The CDR3 DNA follows: TGCGCCAGCAGCCCCCGGACTAGCGGGGGGACCGGGGAGCTGTTTTTT. This sequence encodes CASSPRTSGGTGELFF. The rearrangement links TRBV5-1 to TRBJ2-2; 14 bases fit TRBD2. CDR1 is SGHRS and CDR2 is YFSETQ in the germline V gene. The CDR3 length is 16 residues. J gave up 5 bases and V 4 bases, and 4 bases lay outside the gene matches.

V usage is TRBV20-1 and J usage is TRBJ1-3, with D hard to call. CDR1 and CDR2 (germline): DFQATT, SNEGSKA (reference sequence). Trimming removed 3 bases from V and 0 bases from J, with 6 bases in between. The CDR3 is made up of 13 amino acids. DNA of the CDR3: TGCAGTGCTAGTCTACCCTCTGGAAACACCATATATTTT. Residues: CSASLPSGNTIYF.

This clonotype was seen a handful of times. This chain uses TRBV7-2 with TRBJ2-7; D ambiguous. The CDR3 has 13 residues. Trimming took 0 bases from V and 5 from J, leaving 8 bases between them. Germline CDR1 SGHTA, CDR2 FQGNSA. The CDR3 protein is CASSLASRHEQYF. Written as DNA, the CDR3 is TGTGCCAGCAGCTTAGCTAGTCGTCACGAGCAGTACTTC.

In this sample, this clonotype turned up many times. The CDR3 coding sequence is TGCGCCAGCAGCGTGAGGGACAATCAGCCCCAGCATTTT. Its translation: CASSVRDNQPQHF. The chain carries TRBV4-3 and TRBJ1-5; no definite D call. The V gene lost 5 bases and the J gene lost 3 bases, with 8 bases spanning the gap. CDR3 length: 13 amino acids. Germline CDR1 and CDR2: LGHNA and YSLEER.

This clonotype was found a few times. J is TRBJ2-5 and V is TRBV6-5; D tentatively fits TRBD1 or TRBD2 (5 bases each). This CDR3 spans 16 amino acids. The germline CDR1 and CDR2 sequences are MNHEY and SVGAGI. V lost 4 bases to trimming and J lost 0 bases, with 15 bases between them. CDR3 sequence reads: CASSSLPGPYQETQYF. The CDR3 DNA follows: TGTGCCAGCAGTTCTCTCCCGGGACCGTACCAAGAGACCCAGTACTTC.

V gene TRBV27 combines with J gene TRBJ2-7; possible D gene TRBD2, 5 bases. The CDR3 runs to 14 residues. Germline assignment: CDR1 MNHEY and CDR2 SMNVEV (reference sequence). The germline V and J ends were trimmed by 9 bases and 4 bases, with 19 bases remaining between them. The CDR3, as DNA: TGTGCCAGTGGAGCGCTAGCCTCATCTTACGAGCAGTACTTC. It is translated as CASGALASSYEQYF.

The chain uses TRBV5-1 and TRBJ1-1; no clear D. Germline V lookup: CDR1 SGHRS, CDR2 YFSETQ. V shed 9 bases and J shed 0 bases, with 18 bases lying between them. The CDR3 runs 15 residues. The CDR3 nucleotides are TGCGCCATCCGAACTTGGGAGGGCATGAACACTGAAGCTTTCTTT. It yields the protein CAIRTWEGMNTEAFF.

The chain joins TRBV5-1 to TRBJ2-1; no reliable D call. This CDR3 region has 11 residues. V was pared by 0 bases and J by 12 bases, with 7 bases between. Per the germline V gene, CDR1 is SGHRS and CDR2 is YFSETQ. CDR3 coding DNA: TGCGCCAGCAGCTTGGACTCTTGGCAGTTCTTC. This sequence encodes CASSLDSWQFF.

A few counts support this clonotype. The rearrangement links TRBV7-2 to TRBJ2-1; TRBD2 agrees at 9 bases. V trimming: 5 bases; J trimming: 5 bases; junction bases outside the gene matches: 7. The CDR3 spans 15 residues. Looked up from germline, CDR1 is SGHTA and CDR2 is FQGNSA. This CDR3 reads CASSTWRGGDNEQFF. In DNA, the CDR3 is TGTGCCAGCAGCACCTGGCGGGGGGGCGACAATGAGCAGTTCTTC.

The chain combines TRBV7-9 with TRBJ2-7; 8 nucleotides match TRBD1. J gave up 1 base and V 5 bases, and 10 bases lay outside the gene matches. CDR3 length equals 16 residues. Germline V gene sequence: CDR1 SEHNR, CDR2 FQNEAQ (reference sequence). As DNA, the CDR3 is TGTGCCAGCAGCCCTCAACAGGGGGGTTTATCCTACGAGCAGTACTTC. It yields the protein CASSPQQGGLSYEQYF.

The chain joins TRBV29-1 to TRBJ2-1, with D possibly TRBD2 on 6 matching bases. Germline values: CDR1 SQVTM, CDR2 ANQGSEA. The CDR3 totals 14 residues. The V gene lost 6 bases and the J gene lost 9 bases, with 21 bases spanning the gap. The CDR3 coding sequence is TGCAGCGTGGGTACGCGCGGGATTTGGAGTGAGCAGTTCTTC. This translates into CSVGTRGIWSEQFF.

This clonotype came up a few times. The J gene is TRBJ1-2, the V gene TRBV6-5; 12 nucleotides agree with TRBD1. Germline assignment: CDR1 MNHEY and CDR2 SVGAGI. The CDR3 runs to 17 residues. V lost 0 bases and J lost 7; bases outside the gene matches: 9. CDR3 sequence: CASSYSTGTGGASGYTF. DNA for the CDR3: TGTGCCAGCAGTTACTCGACCGGGACAGGGGGCGCGTCTGGCTACACCTTC.

This clonotype was seen more than once but under ten times. This chain connects TRBV5-6 to TRBJ2-7; TRBD2 is a possible D gene (6 bases). V shed 3 bases and J shed 3 bases, with 13 bases lying between them. CDR1 and CDR2 (germline): SGHDT, YYEEEE. This CDR3 has 14 amino acids. For the CDR3, the DNA is TGTGCCAGCAGCTCCGGGGGTGGGGACTACGAGCAGTACTTC. Amino acids: CASSSGGGDYEQYF.